This T cell receptor beta chain came from a study of post-analysis software for immune sequencing data. Researchers reported that TCR beta cDNA libraries carried unique molecular identifiers. The source material, 1 to 10 million T cells, gave rise to 500,000 or so cDNA molecules. TCRdb passed the PCR reads through MiXCR, listing each CDR3 protein once. The sample contains 820,000 or so distinct CDR3 sequences, approximately 53% of which appear only once. Findings and limits, study-wide: Pronounced co-clustering by F measure was evident among identically batched samples. Controls had lower frequencies than patients of about five TRBV segments, which included TRBV5-6, TRBV5-1 and TRBV20-1.

The V and J ends lost 6 bases and 3 bases, in that order; junction bases with no gene match: 8. Germline CDR1 and CDR2: MNHEY and SMNVEV (reference sequence). This CDR3 has 15 amino acids. To note about this clonotype: Its antigen remains unknown.

This chain connects TRBV27 to TRBJ2-3; 8 bases match TRBD2. The clonotype comes from a girl aged 5-17 years with multiple sclerosis. The sequenced sample consisted of blood. CDR3 coding DNA: TGTGCCAGCAGACCTCAGCGGGAGCAAACAGATACGCAGTATTTT. It translates to CASRPQREQTDTQYF.